This T cell receptor (beta chain) was documented in a study of regulatory T cells in long-lasting Graves disease. Library construction for TCR beta used iRepertoire HTBI primers and Arm-PCR of CDR3 regions. Using its own MiXCR run on the multiplex PCR reads, TCRdb lists one record per CDR3 protein. Of 400,000 to 500,000 distinct CDR3 sequences listed, roughly 23% were seen once; the top ten hold more than 13%. Notes on the study in general: The study found TRBV28, TRBJ1-2 and TRBJ2-5 favored in persistent disease. The work looked only at peripheral blood and did not look at thyroid tissue. TCR diversity was lower in persistent Graves' patients than in newly diagnosed ones.

Regarding time point: persistent/refractory GD, antithyroid drugs over 5 years with positive TRAb. Researchers made the TCR library from RNA that was extracted from PBMCs. This clonotype was counted at least ten times. Its target is not known. The CDR3 runs to 15 residues. CDR1 is MNHEY, CDR2 SMNVEV, per germline (reference sequence). Trimming cost V 5 bases and J 11 bases, with 22 bases left between them. The source of this sequence is a female donor with Graves disease. Sequencing was performed on peripheral blood mononuclear cells (PBMCs), taken when the disease was refractory, from a patient treated with antithyroid drugs. The V gene is TRBV27, the J gene TRBJ2-1, with a tentative D call TRBD2 (5 bases). In nucleotides, the CDR3 is TGTGCCAGCAGTCAAGGCTGGGAAGTCGGGGATCAGCAGTTCTTC. It specifies CASSQGWEVGDQQFF.